This passage covers 30 T cell receptor beta chains from one sample sequenced in a study of CD8+CD57+ T cells in acquired aplastic anemia. Template material for TCR beta VDJ and CDR3 profiling consisted of genomic DNA. TCRdb reanalysed the reads using MiXCR and keeps one entry per CDR3 protein. The data hold about 240,000 distinct CDR3 sequences, with approximately 45% observed a single time. Patients included in sequencing had previously demonstrated CD8+CD57+ cell expansion by flow cytometry. The sequencing input was sorted CD4+, CD8+, or CD8+CD57+ T cells (not recorded which) from PBMCs. The receptors originated from a human donor with aplastic anemia.

This clonotype was recorded many times. CDR3 region: CASSLVSQGLHEQYF. The CDR3 nucleotides are TGTGCCAGCAGCTTAGTAAGTCAGGGGTTACACGAGCAGTACTTC. The chain joins TRBV7-9 to TRBJ2-7; D might be TRBD1 (6 bases). The CDR3 loop spans 15 amino acids. V lost 1 base to trimming and J lost 5 bases, with 15 bases between them. Germline CDR1 SEHNR, CDR2 FQNEAQ (reference sequence).

The table lists this clonotype with a count of one. The chain employs TRBV19 and TRBJ1-2; D gene uncertain. The CDR3 extends over 17 amino acids. Looked up from germline, CDR1 is LNHDA and CDR2 is SQIVND (reference sequence). V was pared by 0 bases and J by 2 bases, with 16 bases between. The CDR3 region is CASSIDPRAFINYGYTF. For the CDR3, the DNA is TGTGCCAGTAGTATAGATCCAAGGGCCTTCATCAACTATGGCTACACCTTC.

The rearrangement uses TRBV4-3 and TRBJ2-7; tentative D call: TRBD1 (6 bases). V was shortened by 1 base and J by 3 bases, with 10 bases between the two germline ends. Germline assignment: CDR1 LGHNA and CDR2 YSLEER. The CDR3 runs to 14 residues. Here the CDR3 DNA reads TGCGCCAGCAGCCAAGGTACAGGGAACTACGAGCAGTACTTC. As protein: CASSQGTGNYEQYF.

This sequence joins TRBV6-2 or TRBV6-3 and TRBJ2-7; D possibly matches TRBD1 or TRBD2 (5 bases each). This CDR3 contains 14 residues. Germline V gene data show CDR1 as MNHEY and CDR2 as SVGEGT. V lost 6 bases to trimming and J lost 3 bases, with 15 bases between them. CDR3 residues: CASRPGTDIYEQYF. The DNA for the CDR3 is TGTGCCAGCAGACCCGGGACGGATATCTACGAGCAGTACTTC.

This sequence joins TRBV24-1 and TRBJ2-5; D ambiguous. Germline lookup yields CDR1 KGHDR and CDR2 SFDVKD. The CDR3 loop spans 13 amino acids. Trimming removed 4 bases at V and 5 bases at J, with 10 bases between. The CDR3 DNA follows: TGTGCCACCAGTGAAAAGGGAAGCGAGACCCAGTACTTC. Protein: CATSEKGSETQYF.

This clonotype appeared many times. This rearrangement joins TRBV10-2 to TRBJ1-3, with TRBD1 matching 9 bases. Trimming removed 6 bases from V and 3 bases from J; junction bases left unmatched: 3. Germline V gene lookup returns CDR1 WSHSY and CDR2 SAAADI. This CDR3 region has 14 residues. CDR3 DNA sequence: TGCGCCAGCAGATGGACAGGGGATGGAAACACCATATATTTT. This encodes CASRWTGDGNTIYF.

This clonotype has at least ten counts. The rearrangement uses TRBV7-9 and TRBJ1-6; 9 nucleotides line up with TRBD1. The CDR3 covers 15 residues. Germline loops: CDR1 SEHNR, CDR2 FQNEAQ (reference sequence). The trim removed 1 base at V and 8 bases at J, leaving 3 bases unmatched. The CDR3 DNA is TGTGCCAGCAGCTTAGTAAGGACAGGGGATTCACCCCTCCACTTT. Translation: CASSLVRTGDSPLHF.

This clonotype was counted a single time. The chain has TRBV5-6 and TRBJ2-7; D is uncertain. V was pared by 4 bases and J by 5 bases, with 7 bases between. Germline V lookup: CDR1 SGHDT, CDR2 YYEEEE. This CDR3 contains 11 residues. CDR3 sequence: CASSRRDEQYF. The CDR3 DNA follows: TGTGCCAGCAGCCGTAGAGACGAGCAGTACTTC.

The genes are TRBV24-1 and TRBJ1-3; D unresolved. V dropped 12 bases and J dropped 16 bases, with 27 bases sitting between them. Germline loops: CDR1 KGHDR, CDR2 SFDVKD. This CDR3 is 13 amino acids long. For the CDR3, the DNA is TGTGCCGCGCAGAATATGGCTGAGTGCGGGGTCTATTTT. This codes for CAAQNMAECGVYF.

The V call is TRBV30, the J call TRBJ2-7; 9 bases line up with TRBD1. The V gene end was trimmed by 5 bases and the J gene end by 5 bases; junction bases not matched to a gene: 13. Germline-derived CDR1 and CDR2 are GTSNPN and SVGIG (reference sequence). CDR3 size: 15 residues. CDR3: CAWARGTGIRDEQYF. The CDR3, as DNA: TGTGCCTGGGCCCGGGGGACAGGGATTCGGGACGAGCAGTACTTC.

The rearrangement joins TRBV19 to TRBJ1-2; D ambiguous. Looked up from germline, CDR1 is LNHDA and CDR2 is SQIVND (reference sequence). The CDR3 extends over 12 amino acids. Trimming pared 6 bases from V and 2 bases from J, leaving 7 bases between. CDR3 protein: CASRTRNYGYTF. In nucleotides, the CDR3 is TGTGCCAGTAGGACGAGGAACTATGGCTACACCTTC.

The chain joins TRBV29-1 to TRBJ1-1; D might be TRBD1 (6 bases). Germline V CDR1 and CDR2: SQVTM, ANQGSEA. The V and J ends lost 7 bases and 10 bases respectively, with 19 bases between them. This CDR3 has 12 residues. The CDR3 sequence: CSGGLRGLGAFF. The CDR3 coding sequence is TGCAGCGGGGGCCTACGGGGGCTAGGAGCTTTCTTT.

This clonotype occurred many times. The rearrangement uses TRBV5-6 and TRBJ1-1; 7 positions agree with TRBD1. Trimming cost V 4 bases and J 3 bases; bases outside gene matches: 9. Per the germline V gene, CDR1 is SGHDT and CDR2 is YYEEEE. CDR3 size: 15 residues. The CDR3 reads CASSGNRGLYTEAFF. CDR3 DNA sequence: TGTGCCAGCAGCGGGAACAGGGGCTTGTACACTGAAGCTTTCTTT.

This clonotype was seen ten or more times. This sequence joins TRBV28 and TRBJ1-6, with D maybe TRBD1 (6 bases). With 5 bases removed from V and 5 bases from J, the gap between germline ends came to 19 bases. The CDR3 extends over 17 amino acids. In germline, CDR1 is MDHEN, CDR2 SYDVKM. The DNA for the CDR3 is TGTGCCAGCAGTGGGCGAGGGGGAGGGGTCAATAATTCACCCCTCCACTTT. Its translation is CASSGRGGGVNNSPLHF.

V and J are TRBV27 and TRBJ2-1, with 11 bases that match TRBD2. The CDR3 extends over 17 amino acids. Germline-derived CDR1 and CDR2 are MNHEY and SMNVEV (reference sequence). J lost 7 bases, V lost 6 bases, and 14 bases had no gene match. In DNA, the CDR3 is TGTGCCAGCAGCCCCGGTAGCGGGGGGGCCCGGAGGAATGAGCAGTTCTTC. This gives the protein CASSPGSGGARRNEQFF.

This clonotype appeared many times. This chain links TRBV10-3 with TRBJ1-2; D remains ambiguous. This CDR3 is 14 amino acids long. Germline V lookup: CDR1 ENHRY, CDR2 SYGVKD. Trimming pared 3 bases from V and 2 bases from J, leaving 10 bases between. The CDR3 nucleotides are TGTGCCATCAGTGACGAGACACCCAACTATGGCTACACCTTC. This codes for CAISDETPNYGYTF.

J is TRBJ1-1 and V is TRBV20-1, with 8 bases lining up with TRBD1. The trim removed 0 bases at V and 1 base at J, leaving 7 bases unmatched. The CDR3 is 16 residues long. Germline loops: CDR1 DFQATT, CDR2 SNEGSKA (reference sequence). CDR3 in DNA: TGCAGTGCTAGAGACCTGACAGGGGTATCGAACACTGAAGCTTTCTTT. Amino acid sequence: CSARDLTGVSNTEAFF.

This clonotype occurred many times. The rearrangement links TRBV4-1 to TRBJ2-1, with unresolved D. Trimming took 0 bases from V and 8 from J, leaving 5 bases between them. CDR1 is MGHRA, CDR2 YSYEKL, per germline. This CDR3 spans 12 amino acids. CDR3 DNA sequence: TGCGCCAGCAGCCAAGATGGGCATGAGCAGTTCTTC. This translates into CASSQDGHEQFF.

The chain recombines TRBV7-2 with TRBJ2-3; TRBD2 aligns across 8 bases. Trimming took 5 bases from V and 4 from J; bases not matched to a gene: 11. Germline-derived CDR1 and CDR2 are SGHTA and FQGNSA. The CDR3 length is 16 residues. CDR3 DNA: TGTGCCAGCAGCCGGAAGACCGGGACTAGTGCAGATACGCAGTATTTT. As protein: CASSRKTGTSADTQYF.

Many counts were recorded for this clonotype. The chain carries TRBV9 and TRBJ1-6, with D uncertain. The CDR3 runs to 16 residues. Germline V lookup: CDR1 SGDLS, CDR2 YYNGEE. Trimming took off 5 bases at V and 6 bases at J, with 18 bases between the two ends. The CDR3 sequence: CASSAPGRNGNSPLHF. The CDR3 bases are TGTGCCAGCAGTGCTCCCGGCAGGAACGGTAATTCACCCCTCCACTTT.

This clonotype was recorded at least ten times. This chain links TRBV5-6 with TRBJ1-1; a possible D gene is TRBD1 (5 bases). V lost 4 bases to trimming and J lost 0 bases, with 10 bases between them. The CDR3 sequence is 14 residues long. Germline values: CDR1 SGHDT, CDR2 YYEEEE. CDR3 sequence (DNA): TGTGCCAGCAGCCCGGACACGGTGAACACTGAAGCTTTCTTT. It yields the protein CASSPDTVNTEAFF. The full variable domain, completed using reference TRBV5-6 and TRBJ1-1, is DAGVTQSPTHLIKTRGQQVTLRCSPKSGHDTVSWYQQALGQGPQFIFQYYEEEERQRGNFPDRFSGHQFPNYSSELNVNALLLGDSALYLCASSPDTVNTEAFFGQGTRLTVV.

V gene TRBV25-1 combines with J gene TRBJ2-7; 8 bases fit TRBD2. CDR1 and CDR2 (germline): MGHDK, SYGVNS. The CDR3 runs 14 residues. V shed 8 bases, J shed 3 bases, and the junction held 9 bases outside the gene matches. Here the CDR3 DNA reads TGTGCCAGCGGGGGCGGGGGGAATTACTACGAGCAGTACTTC. Encoded protein: CASGGGGNYYEQYF.

The chain carries TRBV9 and TRBJ2-5; D unclear. Trimming pared 4 bases from V and 5 bases from J, leaving 12 bases between. This CDR3 has 13 amino acids. Germline-derived CDR1 and CDR2 are SGDLS and YYNGEE. CDR3 DNA: TGTGCCAGCAGCACCCCGGACCTCGAGACCCAGTACTTC. Translation: CASSTPDLETQYF. The entire variable domain, with the rest obtained from reference TRBV9 and TRBJ2-5, is as follows: DSGVTQTPKHLITATGQRVTLRCSPRSGDLSVYWYQQSLDQGLQFLIQYYNGEERAKGNILERFSAQQFPDLHSELNLSSLELGDSALYFCASSTPDLETQYFGPGTRLLVL.

V and J are TRBV30 and TRBJ1-6; possibly TRBD1 for D (6 bases). Germline lookup yields CDR1 GTSNPN and CDR2 SVGIG (reference sequence). This CDR3 comprises 15 residues. V lost 0 bases to trimming and J lost 6 bases, with 12 bases between them. The CDR3 loop reads CAWSVLGAVNSPLHF. In nucleotides, the CDR3 is TGTGCCTGGAGTGTACTGGGGGCTGTTAATTCACCCCTCCACTTT. The variable domain in full, completed from reference TRBV30 and TRBJ1-6, reads SQTIHQWPATLVQPVGSPLSLECTVEGTSNPNLYWYRQAAGRGLQLLFYSVGIGQISSEVPQNLSASRPQDRQFILSSKKLLLSDSGFYLCAWSVLGAVNSPLHFGNGTRLTVT.

The V and J genes are TRBV6-5 and TRBJ2-7, with 9 nucleotides matching TRBD1. The V and J ends lost 6 bases and 5 bases, in that order; junction bases with no gene match: 14. This CDR3 has 16 amino acids. Germline loops: CDR1 MNHEY, CDR2 SVGAGI. The CDR3 region has the DNA TGTGCCAGCAGCCCTTCCGGGACAGGGATTTACCACGAGCAGTACTTC. This sequence encodes CASSPSGTGIYHEQYF.

This clonotype was picked up many times. V and J are TRBV9 and TRBJ2-7; D not certain. The CDR3 consists of 13 residues. The V gene lost 1 base and the J gene lost 3 bases, with 8 bases spanning the gap. CDR1 is SGDLS, CDR2 YYNGEE, per germline. The CDR3 reads CASSVSSNYEQYF. The CDR3 DNA reads TGTGCCAGCAGCGTATCCTCAAACTACGAGCAGTACTTC.

This clonotype occurred many times. J is TRBJ2-7 and V is TRBV29-1, with a weak D call TRBD1 (5 bases). CDR1 is SQVTM, CDR2 ANQGSEA, per germline. V was clipped by 4 bases and J by 6 bases, with 13 bases between them. This CDR3 region has 12 residues. CDR3 region: CSVVQGDLEQYF. CDR3 nucleotide sequence: TGCAGCGTTGTCCAGGGCGATCTCGAGCAGTACTTC.

The sample holds many counts of this clonotype. The gene calls are TRBV11-1 and TRBJ1-1; a possible D gene is TRBD1 (6 bases). This CDR3 region has 15 residues. Trimming cost V 8 bases and J 1 base, with 17 bases left between them. Looked up from germline, CDR1 is SGHAT and CDR2 is FQDESV (reference sequence). The CDR3 here is CASENFGQTNTEAFF. For the CDR3, the DNA is TGTGCCAGCGAGAATTTTGGACAGACGAACACTGAAGCTTTCTTT.

The chain uses TRBV6-2 or TRBV6-3 and TRBJ1-1, with D unclear. Germline V CDR1 and CDR2: MNHEY, SVGEGT. Trimming left V 10 bases short and J 2 bases short, with 11 bases between. The CDR3 sequence is 12 residues long. CDR3 in amino acids: CATGSGNTEAFF. As DNA, the CDR3 is TGTGCCACCGGGAGTGGAAACACTGAAGCTTTCTTT.

The chain uses TRBV27 and TRBJ1-6, with 8 bases matching TRBD1. Germline CDR1 is MNHEY and CDR2 is SMNVEV (reference sequence). The CDR3 extends over 12 amino acids. Unmatched junction bases numbered 6, after V lost 6 bases and J lost 14 bases. The CDR3 sequence: CASRTQGAALHF. The CDR3 DNA is TGTGCCAGCAGGACCCAGGGGGCTGCCCTCCACTTT.